The 31 T cell receptor beta chains reported below all come from one sample, sequenced in a study of T cell changes during pregnancy in multiple sclerosis. The repertoire was sequenced with immunoSEQ multiplex PCR; TCRdb's copy has only in-frame clones and lacks some. Of 30,000 to 40,000 clones detected, approximately 90% appear once; the ten largest clones hold 6% to 7.5%. The specimen was CD8+ T cells from peripheral blood mononuclear cells, collected in the third trimester of pregnancy. These receptors were obtained from a female donor with multiple sclerosis, enrolled in a pregnancy study.

V gene TRBV6-5 combines with J gene TRBJ1-6; D uncertain. The germline gives CDR1 MNHEY, CDR2 SVGAGI. The CDR3 runs 15 residues. The V and J ends lost 4 bases and 7 bases respectively, with 14 bases between them. The CDR3 is CASSSPRTGNSPLHF. As DNA, the CDR3 is TGTGCCAGCAGTTCGCCCCGGACGGGGAATTCACCCCTCCACTTT.

The gene calls are TRBV21-1 and TRBJ1-6; TRBD1, as called in the table, went unchecked against the DNA. TRBV21-1 is termed a pseudogene. The length of the CDR3 is 17 residues. The CDR3 loop reads CASSKDEDRARHSPLHF. In nucleotides, the CDR3 is TGTGCCAGCAGCAAAGATGAAGACAGGGCCCGACATTCACCCCTCCACTTT.

CDR3 protein: CASSSLLEAFF. CDR3 nucleotides: TGTGCCAGCAGTTCCCTACTTGAAGCTTTCTTT. This chain joins TRBV28 and TRBJ1-1; no definite D call. The CDR3 has 11 amino acids. V was pared by 4 bases and J by 7 bases, with 7 bases between. Germline-derived CDR1 and CDR2 are MDHEN and SYDVKM.

The rearrangement uses TRBV27 and TRBJ2-1, with 11 bases identical to TRBD2. There are 17 residues in the CDR3. J gave up 1 base and V 3 bases, and 5 bases lay outside the gene matches. Per germline, CDR1 MNHEY and CDR2 SMNVEV (reference sequence). The CDR3 region has the DNA TGTGCCAGCAGTTTCTATAGCGGGGGGGGGTCCTACAATGAGCAGTTCTTC. It translates to CASSFYSGGGSYNEQFF.

This clone was counted many times. The gene calls are TRBV29-1 and TRBJ1-5, with 8 bases aligning to TRBD1. The V and J ends lost 4 bases and 4 bases, in that order; junction bases with no gene match: 6. CDR3 size: 14 residues. Germline loops: CDR1 SQVTM, CDR2 ANQGSEA. The CDR3 region is CSVVSGQENQPQHF. DNA of the CDR3: TGCAGCGTTGTTTCGGGACAGGAAAATCAGCCCCAGCATTTT.

This clone was recorded only once. V and J are TRBV5-6 and TRBJ2-3, with 7 positions matching TRBD2. After removal of 4 bases from V and 2 bases from J, the junction contained 16 bases not matched to a gene. The CDR3 is 18 amino acids. Per the germline V gene, CDR1 is SGHDT and CDR2 is YYEEEE. CDR3 residues: CASSNPNVGEGYTDTQYF. Here the CDR3 DNA reads TGTGCCAGCAGCAACCCTAATGTGGGGGAGGGTTACACAGATACGCAGTATTTT.

The sample holds a few counts of this clone. The V gene is TRBV6-4, the J gene TRBJ2-1; 8 nucleotides line up with TRBD2. V shed 2 bases and J 0 bases; nucleotides not matched to a gene: 0. This CDR3 region has 15 residues. CDR1 MRHNA and CDR2 SNTAGT come from the germline V gene. CDR3 in DNA: TGTGCCAGCAGTGACGGGACTAGCTCCTACAATGAGCAGTTCTTC. It codes for CASSDGTSSYNEQFF.

The rearrangement links TRBV28 to TRBJ1-2, with D possibly TRBD1 on 5 matching bases. Trimming removed 0 bases at V and 5 bases at J, with 7 bases between. The germline gives CDR1 MDHEN, CDR2 SYDVKM. This CDR3 comprises 13 residues. CDR3 residues: CASSLWDTYGYTF. The CDR3 nucleotides are TGTGCCAGCAGTTTATGGGACACGTATGGCTACACCTTC.

The rearrangement uses TRBV6-5 and TRBJ2-2; perhaps TRBD1 as D (6 bases). CDR1 MNHEY and CDR2 SVGAGI come from the germline V gene. Trimming took 3 bases from V and 0 from J, leaving 11 bases between them. CDR3 size: 16 residues. The CDR3 region has the DNA TGTGCCAGCAGTTATTCGGGACACACGAACACCGGGGAGCTGTTTTTT. Its translation: CASSYSGHTNTGELFF.

This clone was observed a single time. The rearrangement uses TRBV4-1 and TRBJ1-2, with D possibly matching TRBD1 (5 bases). Per the germline V gene, CDR1 is MGHRA and CDR2 is YSYEKL. V dropped 1 base and J dropped 4 bases, with 13 bases sitting between them. The CDR3 loop spans 15 amino acids. The chain's CDR3 is CASSQVAGSSYGYTF. Written as DNA, the CDR3 is TGCGCCAGCAGCCAAGTAGCAGGGTCCAGCTATGGCTACACCTTC.

The V and J genes are TRBV27 and TRBJ1-1; D possibly corresponds to TRBD1 (6 bases). Trimming stripped 2 bases from V and 5 bases from J, with 12 bases between. The CDR3 sequence is 14 residues long. The germline V gene has CDR1 MNHEY and CDR2 SMNVEV (reference sequence). CDR3 DNA sequence: TGTGCCAGCAGTTTAGGGGGGGCGTCGACTGAAGCTTTCTTT. Its protein is CASSLGGASTEAFF.

The rearrangement uses TRBV5-1 and TRBJ2-1; 9 nucleotides line up with TRBD1. CDR3 length equals 16 residues. CDR1 is SGHRS and CDR2 is YFSETQ in the germline V gene. J was trimmed by 6 bases and V by 5 bases; bases with no gene match: 12. This CDR3 is CASRSHPGQGINEQFF. For the CDR3, the DNA is TGCGCCAGCAGATCTCACCCGGGACAGGGTATCAATGAGCAGTTCTTC.

The chain is built from TRBV6-4 and TRBJ2-3; 9 bases align to TRBD2. Germline V gives CDR1 MRHNA, CDR2 SNTAGT. The CDR3 is 16 residues long. Losses at the gene ends were 2 bases for V and 3 bases for J; bases not matched to a gene: 6. The CDR3 sequence is CASSDLPGLATDTQYF. The CDR3 DNA follows: TGTGCCAGCAGTGACCTCCCGGGACTAGCAACAGATACGCAGTATTTT.

The CDR3 is CASSISPRGLRNTEAFF. The CDR3 DNA reads as TGTGCCAGCAGCATTTCTCCACGGGGGTTGCGGAACACTGAAGCTTTCTTT. J is TRBJ1-1 and V is TRBV11-2, with D possibly matching TRBD1 (5 bases). Trimming left V 5 bases short and J 1 base short, with 20 bases between. Germline V gene data show CDR1 as SGHAT and CDR2 as FQNNGV. The CDR3 totals 17 residues.

The V call is TRBV27, the J call TRBJ1-5; D call uncertain. The CDR3 is 15 residues long. V lost 3 bases and J lost 1, with 10 bases in between. In germline, CDR1 is MNHEY, CDR2 SMNVEV (reference sequence). CDR3: CASSLGRGSNQPQHF. CDR3 nucleotide sequence: TGTGCCAGCAGTTTGGGGAGAGGGAGCAATCAGCCCCAGCATTTT.

This sequence joins TRBV15 and TRBJ2-5; 7 bases agree with TRBD2. Looked up from germline, CDR1 is LNHNV and CDR2 is YYDKDF (reference sequence). Germline trimming cut 3 bases from V and 5 bases from J; bases unmatched to any gene: 6. CDR3 length: 14 residues. CDR3 coding DNA: TGTGCCACCAGCAGTGGCAGGGAGGGGGAGACCCAGTACTTC. Its protein is CATSSGREGETQYF.

This sequence joins TRBV28 and TRBJ1-1, with 7 bases matching TRBD1. Germline V gene sequence: CDR1 MDHEN, CDR2 SYDVKM. The junction had 5 bases not matched to a gene; V was cut back by 7 bases and J by 6 bases. The CDR3 is 12 amino acids. In nucleotides, the CDR3 is TGTGCCAGCATCGGGGACAGCCCTGAAGCTTTCTTT. Translated: CASIGDSPEAFF.

This chain uses TRBV28 with TRBJ2-7, with 9 bases that match TRBD2. The J segment lost 3 bases and the V segment lost 5 bases, leaving 11 bases of the junction unmatched. Germline V gives CDR1 MDHEN, CDR2 SYDVKM. This CDR3 contains 16 residues. CDR3 DNA sequence: TGTGCCAGCAGTAATCGGCGGGGGGGAGCTTTCTACGAGCAGTACTTC. It is translated as CASSNRRGGAFYEQYF.

The rearrangement uses TRBV4-1 and TRBJ2-7; a weak D match, TRBD1 (7 bases). Per germline, CDR1 MGHRA and CDR2 YSYEKL. Trimming shortened V by 0 bases and J by 4 bases, and 16 bases separated the two germline ends. This CDR3 is 16 amino acids long. The CDR3 loop reads CASSQDRRGEDYEQYF. The CDR3, as DNA: TGCGCCAGCAGCCAAGATCGCAGGGGGGAAGATTACGAGCAGTACTTC.

This chain joins TRBV2 and TRBJ2-7, with 8 nucleotides matching TRBD1. The junction had 4 bases not matched to a gene; V was cut back by 6 bases and J by 3 bases. The CDR3 has 13 amino acids. Germline V gene lookup returns CDR1 SNHLY and CDR2 FYNNEI. As DNA, the CDR3 is TGTGCCAGCAGCAGAACAGGGGGCTACGAGCAGTACTTC. Its translation is CASSRTGGYEQYF.

This rearrangement joins TRBV6-5 to TRBJ2-1; 11 bases are a match to TRBD2. J gave up 8 bases and V 5 bases, and 5 bases lay outside the gene matches. From germline, CDR1 is MNHEY and CDR2 SVGAGI. CDR3 length equals 14 residues. The CDR3 protein is CASSPLAGVDEQFF. DNA of the CDR3: TGTGCCAGCAGTCCACTAGCGGGGGTCGATGAGCAGTTCTTC.

As regards this clone: The junction departs from the called germline gene at one end, perhaps through a read error. This sequence joins TRBV11-1 and TRBJ1-4; D gene ambiguous. CDR1 is SGHAT and CDR2 is FQDESV in the germline V gene (reference sequence). The CDR3 sequence is 14 residues long. CDR3 protein: CASRGLRSNEKLFF. Here the CDR3 DNA reads TGTGCCAGCAGAGGTCTCAGGTCTAACGAAAAACTGTTTTTT.

The chain recombines TRBV27 with TRBJ1-5; 10 bases fit TRBD1. The CDR3 spans 15 residues. Per germline, CDR1 MNHEY and CDR2 SMNVEV (reference sequence). Trimming cost V 2 bases and J 2 bases; bases outside gene matches: 0. This CDR3 reads CASSLGTGGNQPQHF. Written as DNA, the CDR3 is TGTGCCAGCAGTTTAGGGACAGGGGGCAATCAGCCCCAGCATTTT.

This clone was seen more than once but under ten times. The chain links TRBV6-5 to TRBJ1-2, with TRBD1 identical over 7 bases. Germline trimming cut 3 bases from V and 8 bases from J; bases unmatched to any gene: 12. The CDR3 consists of 15 residues. Germline CDR1 and CDR2: MNHEY and SVGAGI. CDR3 nucleotide sequence: TGTGCCAGCAGTTATCGGAGTCAGGGGGTGTTCGGCTACACCTTC. It translates to CASSYRSQGVFGYTF.

The chain has TRBV7-2 and TRBJ2-7, with 9 bases identical to TRBD2. Per the germline V gene, CDR1 is SGHTA and CDR2 is FQGNSA. The CDR3 contains 16 residues. Trimming at V came to 1 base and at J to 7 bases, leaving 11 bases not matched to a gene. CDR3 DNA sequence: TGTGCCAGCAGCTTAGTAGGCGGGGGGGAGGCTAGGGAGCAGTACTTC. The encoded protein is CASSLVGGGEAREQYF.

This chain links TRBV5-6 with TRBJ2-7, with 9 bases matching TRBD2. Looked up from germline, CDR1 is SGHDT and CDR2 is YYEEEE. V lost 4 bases and J lost 3; bases outside the gene matches: 11. This CDR3 has 16 residues. The CDR3 sequence: CASSPERGAPFYEQYF. The DNA for the CDR3 is TGTGCCAGCAGCCCTGAGCGGGGGGCACCATTCTACGAGCAGTACTTC.

The CDR3 DNA follows: TGTGCCAGCAGTTACTCCGGGACAGCCCTGTATCAGCCCCAGCATTTT. As protein: CASSYSGTALYQPQHF. J is TRBJ1-5 and V is TRBV6-6; the match to TRBD1 covers 7 bases. Looked up from germline, CDR1 is MNHNY and CDR2 is SVGAGI (reference sequence). This CDR3 region has 16 residues. V was pared by 0 bases and J by 5 bases, with 7 bases of the junction left unmatched.

The V call is TRBV11-2, the J call TRBJ2-4; D might be TRBD2 (5 bases). Germline-derived CDR1 and CDR2 are SGHAT and FQNNGV. The CDR3 contains 15 residues. V was clipped by 5 bases and J by 0 bases, with 11 bases between them. Here the CDR3 DNA reads TGTGCCAGCAGCCCCGGGGTTCTAGCCAAAAACATTCAGTACTTC. Protein product: CASSPGVLAKNIQYF.

This clone ranks as medium-sized. The chain uses TRBV6-4 and TRBJ2-2; TRBD2 aligns across 8 bases. The V gene end was trimmed by 2 bases and the J gene end by 4 bases; junction bases not matched to a gene: 0. Germline-derived CDR1 and CDR2 are MRHNA and SNTAGT. This CDR3 is 14 amino acids long. The CDR3 loop reads CASSDGTSTGELFF. DNA for the CDR3: TGTGCCAGCAGTGACGGGACTAGCACCGGGGAGCTGTTTTTT.

The rearrangement uses TRBV19 and TRBJ1-1, with 8 bases lining up with TRBD1. Germline values: CDR1 LNHDA, CDR2 SQIVND (reference sequence). Trimming cost V 10 bases and J 3 bases; bases outside gene matches: 7. CDR3 length: 13 amino acids. For the CDR3, the DNA is TGTGCCACTCGGGACAGGATATACACTGAAGCTTTCTTT. The encoded protein is CATRDRIYTEAFF.

The genes are TRBV4-1 and TRBJ1-4; TRBD1 matches at 8 bases. CDR3 length: 19 amino acids. CDR1 is MGHRA, CDR2 YSYEKL, per germline. The junction had 17 bases not matched to a gene; V was cut back by 0 bases and J by 8 bases. The CDR3 reads CASSQEGTGTGRRGEKLFF. CDR3 DNA: TGCGCCAGCAGCCAAGAGGGGACCGGGACAGGTCGGAGAGGGGAAAAACTGTTTTTT.